The 13 T cell receptor beta chains presented below share a single source sample, sequenced in a study of siplizumab effects on memory and regulatory T cells. Data came from immunoSEQ multiplex PCR; TCRdb stores just in-frame clones and leaves some out. Of about 72,000 clones in the sample, roughly nine tenths are singletons; the top ten hold 25% to 35%. The sequenced sample consisted of CD8+ T cells sorted from blood. These receptors all stem from a human donor in good health.

V is TRBV7-3 and J is TRBJ2-3, with D unclear. The germline V and J ends were trimmed by 1 base and 4 bases, with 6 bases remaining between them. Per germline, CDR1 SGHTA and CDR2 FQGTGA. This CDR3 is built from 13 residues. For the CDR3, the DNA is TGTGCCAGCAGCTTAAGCAGTCCAGATACGCAGTATTTT. Translation gives CASSLSSPDTQYF.

The rearrangement uses TRBV6-5 and TRBJ1-1; the match to TRBD1 covers 7 bases. Germline-derived CDR1 and CDR2 are MNHEY and SVGAGI. Trimming took 0 bases from V and 5 from J; bases not matched to a gene: 6. The CDR3 covers 15 residues. CDR3: CASSYSRQGFTEAFF. DNA of the CDR3: TGTGCCAGCAGTTACTCGAGACAGGGATTTACTGAAGCTTTCTTT.

The rearrangement links TRBV10-3 to TRBJ2-2, with D uncertain. Between the trimmed V and J ends, which lost 3 bases and 6 bases, there was a span of 5 bases. Germline V gives CDR1 ENHRY, CDR2 SYGVKD. The CDR3 has 12 residues. CDR3: CAISEGSGELFF. DNA of the CDR3: TGTGCCATCAGTGAAGGTTCCGGGGAGCTGTTTTTT.

This chain connects TRBV19 to TRBJ2-5, with TRBD2 identical over 7 bases. The DNA end is a closer match to TRBJ2-7, so the J assignment may be wrong. The CDR3 contains 14 residues. Per the germline V gene, CDR1 is LNHDA and CDR2 is SQIVND (reference sequence). CDR3 in amino acids: CASTLREGSYEQYF. CDR3 sequence (DNA): TGTGCCAGTACCCTAAGGGAGGGCTCCTACGAGCAGTACTTC.

The chain combines TRBV6-4 with TRBJ2-3; a weak D match, TRBD2 (6 bases). Trimming took off 3 bases at V and 7 bases at J, with 14 bases between the two ends. The CDR3 extends over 14 amino acids. CDR1 is MRHNA, CDR2 SNTAGT, per germline. The CDR3, as DNA: TGTGCCAGCAGTGAAGTTAGCGGAGCAAATACGCAGTATTTT. This translates into CASSEVSGANTQYF.

V gene TRBV27 combines with J gene TRBJ2-1; no clear D. Between the trimmed V and J ends, which lost 9 bases and 10 bases, there was a span of 7 bases. CDR1 MNHEY and CDR2 SMNVEV come from the germline V gene (reference sequence). This CDR3 is 9 amino acids long. The CDR3 loop reads CASGPEQFF. The DNA of the CDR3 is TGTGCCAGTGGCCCGGAGCAGTTCTTC.

This chain uses TRBV27 with TRBJ2-7; D unclear. Germline assignment: CDR1 MNHEY and CDR2 SMNVEV (reference sequence). V shed 3 bases and J shed 0 bases, with 9 bases lying between them. The CDR3 sequence is 14 residues long. CDR3: CASSFGRSSYEQYF. The CDR3 DNA is TGTGCCAGCAGTTTCGGGCGGTCCTCCTACGAGCAGTACTTC.

The chain couples TRBV27 to TRBJ2-3; TRBD2 agrees at 9 bases. There are 15 residues in the CDR3. V was clipped by 4 bases and J by 0 bases; unmatched bases: 2. Germline CDR1 MNHEY, CDR2 SMNVEV (reference sequence). The CDR3 bases are TGTGCCAGCAGTTCCACTAGCGGGAGCACAGATACGCAGTATTTT. Translated: CASSSTSGSTDTQYF.

The chain uses TRBV6-1 and TRBJ1-2; the match to TRBD1 covers 12 bases. CDR1 MNHNS and CDR2 SASEGT come from the germline V gene. V gave up 6 bases and J gave up 3 bases; unmatched junction bases: 5. The CDR3 has 15 amino acids. The CDR3 here is CASREGQGAYYGYTF. CDR3 coding DNA: TGTGCCAGCAGGGAGGGACAGGGGGCTTACTATGGCTACACCTTC.

The gene calls are TRBV4-1 and TRBJ2-1; 7 bases map to TRBD2. This CDR3 spans 17 amino acids. The V gene's germline CDR1 is MGHRA and CDR2 YSYEKL. V gave up 0 bases and J gave up 6 bases; unmatched junction bases: 11. DNA for the CDR3: TGCGCCAGCAGCCAAGAGTCGTTTGAGACTAGCAGCAATGAGCAGTTCTTC. Translating gives CASSQESFETSSNEQFF.

This clone was detected once. CDR3: CASSPGLATYNEQFF. The CDR3, as DNA: TGTGCCAGCAGCCCGGGACTAGCGACGTACAATGAGCAGTTCTTC. This chain connects TRBV6-6 to TRBJ2-1, with TRBD2 identical over 10 bases. This CDR3 is built from 15 residues. CDR1 is MNHNY and CDR2 is SVGAGI in the germline V gene (reference sequence). Losses at the gene ends were 6 bases for V and 4 bases for J; bases not matched to a gene: 6.

The V call is TRBV6-5, the J call TRBJ2-6, with D unclear. The germline CDR1 and CDR2 sequences are MNHEY and SVGAGI. V was clipped by 7 bases and J by 2 bases, with 6 bases between them. This CDR3 spans 13 amino acids. CDR3 bases: TGTGCCAGCACCCTGGCTGGGGCCAACGTCCTGACTTTC. Its protein is CASTLAGANVLTF.

The chain couples TRBV6-4 to TRBJ2-1; D is perhaps TRBD1 (6 bases). Germline-derived CDR1 and CDR2 are MRHNA and SNTAGT. Between the trimmed V and J ends, which lost 5 bases and 5 bases, there was a span of 25 bases. The CDR3 is 18 amino acids. CDR3 DNA: TGTGCCAGCAGTCCCAGGGGCGGTTGGACTCAAGGACACAATGAGCAGTTCTTC. This sequence encodes CASSPRGGWTQGHNEQFF.